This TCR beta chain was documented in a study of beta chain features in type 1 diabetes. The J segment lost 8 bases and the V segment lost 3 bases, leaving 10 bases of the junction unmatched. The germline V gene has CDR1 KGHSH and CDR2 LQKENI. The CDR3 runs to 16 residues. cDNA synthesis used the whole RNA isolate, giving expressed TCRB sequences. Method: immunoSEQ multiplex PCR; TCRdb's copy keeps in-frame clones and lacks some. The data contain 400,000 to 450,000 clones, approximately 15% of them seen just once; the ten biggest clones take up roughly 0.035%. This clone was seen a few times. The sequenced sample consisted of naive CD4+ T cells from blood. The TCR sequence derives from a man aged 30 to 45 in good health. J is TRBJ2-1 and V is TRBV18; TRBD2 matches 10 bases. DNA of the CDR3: TGTGCCAGCTCACCCTTCACTAGCGGGGAGGGATATGAGCAGTTCTTC. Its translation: CASSPFTSGEGYEQFF.